This section outlines one T cell receptor beta chain sequence together with its context. No antigen is known for it. Survey level was the resolution at which the v3.0 immunoSEQ assay ran. Libraries were prepared by immunoSEQ multiplex PCR; TCRdb keeps only in-frame clonotypes and omits some of them. Counted here are about 20,000 clones, approximately 88% occurring once; the ten biggest clones make up roughly 3.7%. The data derive from a study of long-term antiretroviral therapy in people with HIV. Across the study: Specimens dating back about a decade before the 2015 immediate-ART recommendation are the oldest included. Study-level points and caveats: No data on ART adherence, viral resistance or therapy changes. Post-ART, diversity grew, though it stayed under transplant donor control levels. Whichever time point was examined, clones expanded before ART dominated the repertoire.

This CDR3 region has 15 residues. Germline values: CDR1 SGHVS, CDR2 FQNEAQ. V lost 4 bases, J lost 6 bases, and 16 bases lay in between. The chain couples TRBV7-8 to TRBJ1-5; a weak D match, TRBD1 (5 bases). The clonotype was recovered from a man younger than 30 with HIV. Here the sequenced sample was unsorted PBMCs, taken 2.1 years after starting antiretroviral therapy. CDR3 bases: TGTGCCAGCAGCTCGGGCGCGAGGGGCGTTCAGCCCCAGCATTTT. It is translated as CASSSGARGVQPQHF.